The T cell receptor beta chain described here comes from a study of early T cells in non-severe SARS-CoV-2 infection. Germline V gene sequence: CDR1 LGHNA, CDR2 YSLEER. Trimming removed 0 bases from V and 2 bases from J, with 10 bases in between. The CDR3 spans 15 residues. MiXCR, run by TCRdb on the 5' RACE reads, gives a single entry per CDR3 protein. The repertoire has some 36,000 distinct CDR3 sequences, over 5% of them found once; the top ten carry about 5.5%. This clonotype was counted many times. The TCR sequence derives from an adult who was a healthcare worker with PCR-confirmed SARS-CoV-2 infection or an uninfected control (not recorded which). Sequencing was done on a sample of whole blood. The rearrangement uses TRBV4-3 and TRBJ2-5; D uncertain. The CDR3 loop is CASSQEHSGQETQYF. CDR3 DNA sequence: TGCGCCAGCAGCCAAGAACACAGTGGTCAAGAGACCCAGTACTTC.